This entry lists 16 T cell receptor beta chains sequenced from one sample in a study of graft-versus-host responses after intestinal transplantation. Sequencing was performed with immunoSEQ multiplex PCR; in TCRdb, only in-frame clones are kept and a portion is missing. The data contain about 97,000 clones, 75% to 95% of them singletons. The sample here was PBMCs, taken 453 days after intestinal transplant. The receptors derive from a human patient who received an intestinal transplant, so some T cells may come from the graft donor.

The chain recombines TRBV11-2 with TRBJ1-5; D gene unclear. The V and J ends lost 5 bases and 9 bases respectively, with 14 bases between them. The CDR3 covers 13 residues. Germline values: CDR1 SGHAT, CDR2 FQNNGV. The CDR3 region is CASSTDPRRPQHF. The CDR3, as DNA: TGTGCCAGCAGCACTGACCCCCGGCGGCCCCAGCATTTT.

This chain connects TRBV6-4 to TRBJ1-1; no definite D call. Germline CDR1 reads MRHNA; CDR2 reads SNTAGT. The CDR3 contains 12 residues. With 2 bases removed from V and 6 bases from J, the gap between germline ends came to 7 bases. The CDR3 spells CASSDGSSEAFF. CDR3 DNA: TGTGCCAGCAGTGACGGCAGCTCTGAAGCTTTCTTT.

The CDR3 DNA is TGCGCCAGCAGCCAAGGGGCGACAAACCAAGAGACCCAGTACTTC. Translated: CASSQGATNQETQYF. The chain links TRBV4-1 to TRBJ2-5, with unresolved D. Germline CDR1 MGHRA, CDR2 YSYEKL. There are 15 residues in the CDR3. The ends were cut back, 1 base at V and 0 bases at J, with 9 bases in the middle.

V gene TRBV27 combines with J gene TRBJ2-7; possible D gene TRBD1, 6 bases. Deletions cut 6 bases from V and 5 bases from J, with 20 bases between. The germline gives CDR1 MNHEY, CDR2 SMNVEV (reference sequence). This CDR3 region has 15 residues. The CDR3 loop is CASRLGIEQGHEQYF. CDR3 in DNA: TGTGCCAGCAGGCTCGGTATTGAACAGGGCCACGAGCAGTACTTC.

The J gene is TRBJ2-5, the V gene TRBV7-8; D might be TRBD2 (6 bases). The ends were cut back, 6 bases at V and 3 bases at J, with 14 bases in the middle. Germline V CDR1 and CDR2: SGHVS, FQNEAQ. CDR3 length: 14 amino acids. This chain's CDR3 is CASRPGTSKETQYF. CDR3 in DNA: TGTGCCAGCAGACCCGGGACTTCGAAAGAGACCCAGTACTTC.

This chain joins TRBV27 and TRBJ1-5, with a tentative D call TRBD1 (5 bases). This CDR3 has 14 residues. V shed 5 bases and J shed 2 bases, with 10 bases lying between them. The germline gives CDR1 MNHEY, CDR2 SMNVEV (reference sequence). As DNA, the CDR3 is TGTGCCAGCAGTCCGGGACGAGGCAATCAGCCCCAGCATTTT. Its protein product is CASSPGRGNQPQHF.

The rearrangement links TRBV27 to TRBJ1-2, with 10 bases matching TRBD1. The CDR3 has 16 amino acids. Per germline, CDR1 MNHEY and CDR2 SMNVEV (reference sequence). The ends lost 0 bases at V and 6 bases at J; junction bases unmatched: 7. In nucleotides, the CDR3 is TGTGCCAGCAGTTTATCGTGGGGGACAGGGGCGGATGGCTACACCTTC. It is translated as CASSLSWGTGADGYTF.

The CDR3 DNA reads as TGTGCCAGCAGCTTATATCCAGGGAAAAAATTTTGGGCCAAAAACATTCAGTACTTC. Encoded protein: CASSLYPGKKFWAKNIQYF. V is TRBV7-3 and J is TRBJ2-4, with D tentatively TRBD1 (5 bases). V lost 2 bases and J 1 base, leaving 21 bases between the germline ends. Germline V gene data show CDR1 as SGHTA and CDR2 as FQGTGA. This CDR3 comprises 19 residues.

The chain uses TRBV10-2 and TRBJ2-7; a weak D match, TRBD2 (6 bases). CDR3 length: 13 amino acids. Germline lookup yields CDR1 WSHSY and CDR2 SAAADI. V was trimmed by 3 bases and J by 6 bases, leaving 12 bases between them. In DNA form, the CDR3 reads TGCGCCAGCAGTGAAGCCGGGGGATTCGAGCAGTACTTC. Protein product: CASSEAGGFEQYF.

The chain has TRBV6-5 and TRBJ1-2, with 9 nucleotides matching TRBD1. This CDR3 comprises 14 residues. V shed 6 bases, J shed 8 bases, and the junction held 10 bases outside the gene matches. CDR1 is MNHEY, CDR2 SVGAGI, per germline. The CDR3 DNA sequence: TGTGCCAGCAGCCTCGGGACAGGGTTGGGCGGCTACACCTTC. It translates to CASSLGTGLGGYTF.

The chain recombines TRBV10-3 with TRBJ2-5; TRBD1 is a possible D gene (6 bases). Germline assignment: CDR1 ENHRY and CDR2 SYGVKD. The length of the CDR3 is 14 residues. Trimming took off 6 bases at V and 2 bases at J, with 13 bases between the two ends. The CDR3 protein is CAIRDSIIQETQYF. The CDR3 DNA is TGTGCCATCAGGGACAGCATCATTCAAGAGACCCAGTACTTC.

The J gene is TRBJ2-1, the V gene TRBV5-1; 7 bases map to TRBD1. The CDR3 totals 13 residues. Germline V gives CDR1 SGHRS, CDR2 YFSETQ. V shed 3 bases, J shed 7 bases, and the junction held 4 bases outside the gene matches. The CDR3 bases are TGCGCCAGCAGCTCGACAGGGATAAATGAGCAGTTCTTC. This sequence encodes CASSSTGINEQFF.

The chain employs TRBV7-3 and TRBJ1-2, with TRBD1 matching 11 bases. CDR1 is SGHTA, CDR2 FQGTGA, per germline. The V segment lost 10 bases and the J segment 8 bases; nucleotides outside the gene matches: 15. The CDR3 length is 15 residues. CDR3 nucleotide sequence: TGTGCCACCCAACGTCCGGGACAGGGGGGGGACGGCTACACCTTC. Its translation is CATQRPGQGGDGYTF. Filled out from reference TRBV7-3 and TRBJ1-2, the complete variable domain reads GAGVSQTPSNKVTEKGKYVELRCDPISGHTALYWYRQSLGQGPEFLIYFQGTGAADDSGLPNDRFFAVRPEGSVSTLKIQRTERGDSAVYLCATQRPGQGGDGYTFGSGTRLTVV.

The chain uses TRBV4-1 and TRBJ2-5, with D uncertain. Germline V gives CDR1 MGHRA, CDR2 YSYEKL. The V and J ends lost 8 bases and 5 bases respectively, with 15 bases between them. CDR3 length equals 13 residues. CDR3 protein: CASGPLYGETQYF. The DNA for the CDR3 is TGCGCCAGCGGTCCCCTCTACGGGGAGACCCAGTACTTC.

This chain links TRBV18 with TRBJ1-2, with TRBD1 as a possible D gene (6 bases). Germline V CDR1 and CDR2: KGHSH, LQKENI. CDR3 size: 15 residues. Trimming pared 6 bases from V and 5 bases from J, leaving 19 bases between. The CDR3 DNA follows: TGTGCCAGCTCCCTGAGACAGGAGTTTTCATATGGCTACACCTTC. Translating it yields CASSLRQEFSYGYTF.

The CDR3 region is CASSFDRDREAFF. CDR3 sequence (DNA): TGTGCCAGCAGCTTTGACCGGGACAGAGAAGCTTTCTTT. J is TRBJ1-1 and V is TRBV5-4, with 7 nucleotides matching TRBD1. The germline V gene encodes CDR1 SGHNT and CDR2 YYREEE (reference sequence). V was clipped by 2 bases and J by 8 bases; unmatched bases: 6. This CDR3 comprises 13 residues.